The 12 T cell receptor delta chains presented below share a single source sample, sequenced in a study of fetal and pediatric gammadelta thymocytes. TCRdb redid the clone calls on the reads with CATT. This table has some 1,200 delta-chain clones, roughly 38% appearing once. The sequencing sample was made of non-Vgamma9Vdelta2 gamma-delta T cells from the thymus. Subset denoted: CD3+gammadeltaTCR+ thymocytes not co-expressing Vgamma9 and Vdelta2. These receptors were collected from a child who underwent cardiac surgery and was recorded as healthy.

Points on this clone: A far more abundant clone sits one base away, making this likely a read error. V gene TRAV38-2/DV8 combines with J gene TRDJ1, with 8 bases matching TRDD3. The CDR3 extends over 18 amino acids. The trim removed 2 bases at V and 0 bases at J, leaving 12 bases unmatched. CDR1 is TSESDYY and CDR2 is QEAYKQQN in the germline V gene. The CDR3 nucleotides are TGTGCTTATAGGAGACCCTCCTACGTTGGGGGATACACCGATAAACTCATCTTT. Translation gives CAYRRPSYVGGYTDKLIF.

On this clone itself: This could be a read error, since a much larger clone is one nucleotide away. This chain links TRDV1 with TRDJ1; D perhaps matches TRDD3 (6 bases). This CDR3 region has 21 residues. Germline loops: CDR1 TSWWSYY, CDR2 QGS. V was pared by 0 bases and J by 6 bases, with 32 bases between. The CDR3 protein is CALGELVNSPSLGDPSNKLIF. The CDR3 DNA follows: TGTGCTCTTGGGGAACTTGTGAATTCGCCCTCCCTTGGGGATCCCTCCAATAAACTCATCTTT.

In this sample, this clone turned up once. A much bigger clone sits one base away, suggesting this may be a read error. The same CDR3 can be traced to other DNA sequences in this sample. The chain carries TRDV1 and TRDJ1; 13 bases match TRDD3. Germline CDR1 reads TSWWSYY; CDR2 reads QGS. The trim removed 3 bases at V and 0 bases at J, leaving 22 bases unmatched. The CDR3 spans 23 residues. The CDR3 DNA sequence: TGTGCTCTTGGGGACTTTAGGCGGAGTCCACTTAACTGGGGGATACGCGACACCGATAAACTCATCTTT. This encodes CALGDFRRSPLNWGIRDTDKLIF.

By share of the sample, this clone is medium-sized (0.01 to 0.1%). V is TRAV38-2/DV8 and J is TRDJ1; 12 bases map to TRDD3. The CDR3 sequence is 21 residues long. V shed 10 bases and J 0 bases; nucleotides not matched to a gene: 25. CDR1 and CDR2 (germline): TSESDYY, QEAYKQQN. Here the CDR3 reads CAGASFLPSWGIRKYTDKLIF. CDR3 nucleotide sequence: TGTGCTGGGGCCTCCTTCCTTCCTAGCTGGGGGATACGCAAGTACACCGATAAACTCATCTTT.

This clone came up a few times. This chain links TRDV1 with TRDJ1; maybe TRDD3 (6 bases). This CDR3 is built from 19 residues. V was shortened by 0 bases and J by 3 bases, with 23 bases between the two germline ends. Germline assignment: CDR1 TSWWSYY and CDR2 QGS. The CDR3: CALGELYLCTGMGADKLIF. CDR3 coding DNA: TGTGCTCTTGGGGAACTCTACCTTTGTACTGGGATGGGCGCCGATAAACTCATCTTT.

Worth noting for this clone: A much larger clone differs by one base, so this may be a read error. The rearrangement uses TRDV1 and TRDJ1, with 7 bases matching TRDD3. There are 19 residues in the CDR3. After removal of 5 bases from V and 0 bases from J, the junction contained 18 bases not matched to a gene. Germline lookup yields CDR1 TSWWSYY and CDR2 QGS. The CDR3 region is CALGYDIRDTTGYTDKLIF. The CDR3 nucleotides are TGTGCTCTTGGGTACGACATACGGGATACCACGGGTTACACCGATAAACTCATCTTT.

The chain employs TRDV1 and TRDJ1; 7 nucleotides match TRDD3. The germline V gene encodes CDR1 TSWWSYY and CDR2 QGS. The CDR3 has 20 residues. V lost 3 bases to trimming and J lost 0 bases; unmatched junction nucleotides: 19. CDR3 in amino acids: CALGDPPGPLYWGNTDKLIF. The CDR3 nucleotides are TGTGCTCTTGGGGACCCACCTGGCCCCCTTTACTGGGGAAACACCGATAAACTCATCTTT.

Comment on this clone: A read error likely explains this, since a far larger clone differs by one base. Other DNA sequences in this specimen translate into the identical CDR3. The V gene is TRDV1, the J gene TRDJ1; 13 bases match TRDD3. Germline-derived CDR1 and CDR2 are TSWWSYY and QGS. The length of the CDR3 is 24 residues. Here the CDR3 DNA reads TGTGCTCTTGGGAAGCGGCCTTCCTACGCCCTATACTGGGGGATACGATCCGACACCGACAAACTCATCTTT. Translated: CALGKRPSYALYWGIRSDTDKLIF.

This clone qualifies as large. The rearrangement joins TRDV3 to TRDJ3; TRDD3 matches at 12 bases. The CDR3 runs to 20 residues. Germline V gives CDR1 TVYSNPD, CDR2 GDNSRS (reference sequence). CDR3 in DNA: TGTGCTATGGGAGGCCGTAACTGGGGGATACAAAGCTGGGACACCCGACAGATGTTTTTC. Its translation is CAMGGRNWGIQSWDTRQMFF.

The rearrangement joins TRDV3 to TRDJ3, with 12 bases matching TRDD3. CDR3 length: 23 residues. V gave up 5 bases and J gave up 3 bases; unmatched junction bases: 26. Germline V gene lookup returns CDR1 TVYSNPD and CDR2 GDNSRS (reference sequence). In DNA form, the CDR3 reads TGTGCCCTTCGCGGGACGGGAGGCCGTAACTGGGGGATACAAAGCTGGGACACCCGACAGATGTTTTTC. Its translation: CALRGTGGRNWGIQSWDTRQMFF.

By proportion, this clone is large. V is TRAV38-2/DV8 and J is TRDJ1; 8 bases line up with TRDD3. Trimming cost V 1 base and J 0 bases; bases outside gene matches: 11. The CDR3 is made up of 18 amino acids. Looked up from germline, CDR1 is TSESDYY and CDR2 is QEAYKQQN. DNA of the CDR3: TGTGCTTATAGGAGCCCCTCCTACGTTGGGGGATACACCGATAAACTCATCTTT. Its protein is CAYRSPSYVGGYTDKLIF.

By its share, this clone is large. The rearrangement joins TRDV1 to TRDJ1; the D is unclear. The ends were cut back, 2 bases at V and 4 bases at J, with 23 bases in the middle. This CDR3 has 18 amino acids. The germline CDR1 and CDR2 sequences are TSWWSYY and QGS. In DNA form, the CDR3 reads TGTGCTCTTGGGGAAAACCCAACCTTAGCCGTACTACACGATAAACTCATCTTT. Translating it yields CALGENPTLAVLHDKLIF.